This note documents a single TCR beta chain sequence. From germline, CDR1 is LGHNA and CDR2 YNFKEQ. V lost 1 base and J lost 3; bases outside the gene matches: 12. The CDR3 consists of 19 residues. Authors' processing steps: Estimates of nucleated cell counts were drawn from the amplification of reference gene primers. The repertoire was sequenced with immunoSEQ multiplex PCR; TCRdb's copy has only in-frame clones and lacks some. V, J and clone size derive from that table, while D and trimming were established from the DNA sequence. Here the sample spans 200,000 to 250,000 clones, about 88% being singletons. The sample belongs to a study of blood T cell repertoires in COVID-19. For the study at large: Acute-phase and convalescent COVID-19 samples originated in the United States, Italy and Spain. Sample material is recorded as cDNA or gDNA derived from T cells, B-cell-depleted T cells, or PBMCs.

V gene TRBV4-2 combines with J gene TRBJ2-3; 11 positions match TRBD2. Sequencing was done on a sample of peripheral blood. The source is a man between 50 and 59 years old with COVID-19, enrolled during active disease. The CDR3, as DNA: TGTGCCAGCAGCCAAGTCGGCTTAGCGGGGGGGCCAGCGACAGATACGCAGTATTTT. Translation gives CASSQVGLAGGPATDTQYF.